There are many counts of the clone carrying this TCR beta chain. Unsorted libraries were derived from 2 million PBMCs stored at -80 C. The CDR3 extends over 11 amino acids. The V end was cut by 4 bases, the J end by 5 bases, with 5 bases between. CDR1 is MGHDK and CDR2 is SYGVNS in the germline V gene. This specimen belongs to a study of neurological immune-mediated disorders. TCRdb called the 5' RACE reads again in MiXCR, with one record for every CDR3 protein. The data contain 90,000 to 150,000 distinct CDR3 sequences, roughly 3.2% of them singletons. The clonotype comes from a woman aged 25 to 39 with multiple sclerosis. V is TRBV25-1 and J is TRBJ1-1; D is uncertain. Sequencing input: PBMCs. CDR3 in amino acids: CASSALTEAFF. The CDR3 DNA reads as TGTGCCAGCAGTGCCCTTACTGAAGCTTTCTTT.